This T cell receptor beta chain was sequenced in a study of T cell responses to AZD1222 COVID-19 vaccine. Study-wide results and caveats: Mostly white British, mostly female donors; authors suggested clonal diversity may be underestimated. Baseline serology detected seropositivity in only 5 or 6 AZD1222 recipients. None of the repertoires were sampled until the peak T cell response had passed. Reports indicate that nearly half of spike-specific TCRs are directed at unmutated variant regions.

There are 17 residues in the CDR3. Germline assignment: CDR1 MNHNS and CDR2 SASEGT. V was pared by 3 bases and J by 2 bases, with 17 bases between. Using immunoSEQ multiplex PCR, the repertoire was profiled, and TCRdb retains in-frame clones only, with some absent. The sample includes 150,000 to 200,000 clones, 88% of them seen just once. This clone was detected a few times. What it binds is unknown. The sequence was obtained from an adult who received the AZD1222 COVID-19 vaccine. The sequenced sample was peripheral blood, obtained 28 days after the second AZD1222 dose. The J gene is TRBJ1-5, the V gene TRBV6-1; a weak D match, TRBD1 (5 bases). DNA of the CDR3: TGTGCCAGCAGTGATCAGGGCGGACGGCCGGGCAATCAGCCCCAGCATTTT. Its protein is CASSDQGGRPGNQPQHF.